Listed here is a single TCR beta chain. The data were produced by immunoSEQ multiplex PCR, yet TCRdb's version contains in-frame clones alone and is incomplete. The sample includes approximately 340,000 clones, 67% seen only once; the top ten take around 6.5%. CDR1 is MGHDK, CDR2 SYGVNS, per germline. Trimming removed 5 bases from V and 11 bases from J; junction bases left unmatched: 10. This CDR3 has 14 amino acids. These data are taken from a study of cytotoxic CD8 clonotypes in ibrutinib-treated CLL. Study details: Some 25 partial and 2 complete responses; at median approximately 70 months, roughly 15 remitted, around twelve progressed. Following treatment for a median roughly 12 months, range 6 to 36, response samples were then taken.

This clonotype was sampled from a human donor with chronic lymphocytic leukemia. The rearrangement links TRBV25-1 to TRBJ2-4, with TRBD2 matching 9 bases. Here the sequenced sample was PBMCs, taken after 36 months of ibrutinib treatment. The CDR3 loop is CASSFSGSGWVQYF. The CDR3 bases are TGTGCCAGCAGTTTTAGCGGGAGTGGGTGGGTTCAGTACTTC.